The 4 T cell receptor beta chains presented below share a single source sample, sequenced in a study of cytomegalovirus exposure and HLA in healthy donors. Clones were read by immunoSEQ multiplex PCR, and TCRdb kept only the in-frame ones, dropping some. The sample holds more than 65,000 clones, around 92% seen once. The sample comprised PBMCs. These receptors came from a man aged 18 to 35 in good health and CMV-seronegative.

The V gene is TRBV25-1, the J gene TRBJ2-1; possibly TRBD2 for D (5 bases). V was clipped by 2 bases and J by 8 bases, with 19 bases between them. CDR3 length equals 16 residues. Per the germline V gene, CDR1 is MGHDK and CDR2 is SYGVNS. Written as DNA, the CDR3 is TGTGCCAGCAGTGAAGACTCGGCTACTAGAAGCGATGAGCAGTTCTTC. Its translation: CASSEDSATRSDEQFF. Drawing the rest from reference TRBV25-1 and TRBJ2-1, the complete variable domain is EADIYQTPRYLVIGTGKKITLECSQTMGHDKMYWYQQDPGMELHLIHYSYGVNSTEKGDLSSESTVSRIRTEHFPLTLESARPSHTSQYLCASSEDSATRSDEQFFGPGTRLTVL.

V gene TRBV27 combines with J gene TRBJ1-2; 8 bases align to TRBD1. J lost 8 bases, V lost 3 bases, and 5 bases had no gene match. This CDR3 is built from 13 residues. Germline V gene sequence: CDR1 MNHEY, CDR2 SMNVEV (reference sequence). CDR3 amino acids: CASSLSGGAGYTF. CDR3 bases: TGTGCCAGCAGTTTGTCAGGGGGCGCGGGCTACACCTTC.

This clone was picked up a small number of times. The chain has TRBV7-6 and TRBJ2-1; 8 bases are a match to TRBD1. The CDR3 runs 15 residues. Germline V CDR1 and CDR2: SGHVS, FNYEAQ. Trimming removed 5 bases from V and 4 bases from J; junction bases left unmatched: 7. The CDR3 region is CASSIRQGPYNEQFF. In DNA form, the CDR3 reads TGTGCCAGCAGCATCCGACAGGGGCCTTACAATGAGCAGTTCTTC.

V is TRBV5-1 and J is TRBJ1-2; D perhaps matches TRBD1 (5 bases). Trimming cost V 0 bases and J 4 bases, with 13 bases left between them. Germline loops: CDR1 SGHRS, CDR2 YFSETQ. This CDR3 has 15 amino acids. The CDR3 here is CASSLGAGPGYGYTF. CDR3 sequence (DNA): TGCGCCAGCAGCTTGGGGGCAGGGCCGGGCTATGGCTACACCTTC.